The clone carrying this T cell receptor beta chain was detected only a few times. The sample comes from a study of shared clonotypes between healthy human individuals. Study details: Each donor's CD8 memory used one plate, CD8 naive two, each CD4 subset three.

The CDR3 has 13 amino acids. J lost 3 bases, V lost 5 bases, and 3 bases had no gene match. Per germline, CDR1 SEHNR and CDR2 FQNEAQ (reference sequence). Cells designated naive CD8 were CD45RO-negative and were positively selected for CCR7, with terminally differentiated effector memory CD45RA+ cells excluded. Deep-level assay runs were performed. Measured with immunoSEQ multiplex PCR; TCRdb has only the in-frame clones, and not every one. The sample carries hundreds of thousands of clones, 96% recorded once. This chain uses TRBV7-9 with TRBJ2-7, with 8 nucleotides matching TRBD2. Specimen: naive CD8+ T cells sorted from blood. The TCR comes from a woman younger than 45 in good health. Here the CDR3 DNA reads TGTGCCAGCAGCATGGGACTAGACTACGAGCAGTACTTC. This sequence encodes CASSMGLDYEQYF.